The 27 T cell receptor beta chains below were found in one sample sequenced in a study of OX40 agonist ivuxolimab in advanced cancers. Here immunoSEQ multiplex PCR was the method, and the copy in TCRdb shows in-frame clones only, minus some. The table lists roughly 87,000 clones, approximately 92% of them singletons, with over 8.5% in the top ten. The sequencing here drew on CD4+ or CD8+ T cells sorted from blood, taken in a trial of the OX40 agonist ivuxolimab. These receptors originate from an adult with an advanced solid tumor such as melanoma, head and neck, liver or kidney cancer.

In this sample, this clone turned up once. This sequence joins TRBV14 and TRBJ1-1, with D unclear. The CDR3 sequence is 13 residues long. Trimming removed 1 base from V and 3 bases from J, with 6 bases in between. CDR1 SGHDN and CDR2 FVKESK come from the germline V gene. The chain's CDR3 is CASSQGQYTEAFF. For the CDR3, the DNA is TGTGCCAGCAGCCAAGGGCAGTACACTGAAGCTTTCTTT.

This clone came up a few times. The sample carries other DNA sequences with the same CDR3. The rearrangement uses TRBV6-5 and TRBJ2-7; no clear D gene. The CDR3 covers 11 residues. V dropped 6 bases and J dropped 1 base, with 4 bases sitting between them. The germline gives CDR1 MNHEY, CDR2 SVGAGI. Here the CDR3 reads CASRTSYEQYF. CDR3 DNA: TGTGCCAGCAGGACTTCCTACGAGCAGTACTTC.

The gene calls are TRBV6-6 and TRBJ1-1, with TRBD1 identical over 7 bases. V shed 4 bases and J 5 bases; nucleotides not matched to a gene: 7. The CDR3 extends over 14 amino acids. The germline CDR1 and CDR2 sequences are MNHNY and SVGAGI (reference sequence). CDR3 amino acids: CASSSQGVETEAFF. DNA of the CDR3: TGTGCCAGCAGTTCTCAGGGGGTAGAGACTGAAGCTTTCTTT.

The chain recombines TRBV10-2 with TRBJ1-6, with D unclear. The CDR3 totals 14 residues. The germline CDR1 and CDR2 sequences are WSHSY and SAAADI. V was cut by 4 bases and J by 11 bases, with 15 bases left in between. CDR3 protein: CASSGAGYGTPLHF. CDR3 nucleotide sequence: TGCGCCAGCAGTGGGGCGGGATACGGTACACCCCTCCACTTT.

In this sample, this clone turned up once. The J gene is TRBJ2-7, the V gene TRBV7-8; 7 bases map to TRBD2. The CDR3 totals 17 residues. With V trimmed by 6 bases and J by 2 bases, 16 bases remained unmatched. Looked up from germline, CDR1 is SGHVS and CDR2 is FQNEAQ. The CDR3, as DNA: TGTGCCAGCAGTTCCGACCGACAGCGGGGTCCAACCTACGAGCAGTACTTC. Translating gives CASSSDRQRGPTYEQYF.

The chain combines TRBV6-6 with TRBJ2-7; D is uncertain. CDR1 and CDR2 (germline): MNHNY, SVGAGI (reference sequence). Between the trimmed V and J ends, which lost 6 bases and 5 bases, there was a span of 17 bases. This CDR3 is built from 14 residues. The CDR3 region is CASSPPDDLDEQYF. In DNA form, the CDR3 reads TGTGCCAGCAGCCCCCCAGATGACCTGGACGAGCAGTACTTC.

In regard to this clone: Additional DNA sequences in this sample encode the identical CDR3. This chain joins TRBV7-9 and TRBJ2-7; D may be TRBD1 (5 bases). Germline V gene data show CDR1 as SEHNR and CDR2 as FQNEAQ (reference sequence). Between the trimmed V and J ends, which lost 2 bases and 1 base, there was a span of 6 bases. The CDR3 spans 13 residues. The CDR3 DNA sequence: TGTGCCAGCAGCTTACCAGGGTCCTACGAGCAGTACTTC. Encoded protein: CASSLPGSYEQYF.

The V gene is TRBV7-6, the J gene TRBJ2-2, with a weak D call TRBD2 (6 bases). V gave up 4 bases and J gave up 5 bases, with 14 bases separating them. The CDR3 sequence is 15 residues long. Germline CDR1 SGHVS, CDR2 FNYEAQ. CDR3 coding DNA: TGTGCCAGCAGCTCACTCCCGGGGGAAACCGGGGAGCTGTTTTTT. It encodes CASSSLPGETGELFF.

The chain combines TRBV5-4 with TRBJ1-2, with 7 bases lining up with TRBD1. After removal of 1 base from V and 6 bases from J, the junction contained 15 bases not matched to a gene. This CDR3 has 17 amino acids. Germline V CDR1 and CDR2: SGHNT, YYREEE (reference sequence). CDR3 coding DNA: TGTGCCAGCAGCTTGCTACCCTCGCTCGACAGGGTCAATGGCTACACCTTC. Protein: CASSLLPSLDRVNGYTF.

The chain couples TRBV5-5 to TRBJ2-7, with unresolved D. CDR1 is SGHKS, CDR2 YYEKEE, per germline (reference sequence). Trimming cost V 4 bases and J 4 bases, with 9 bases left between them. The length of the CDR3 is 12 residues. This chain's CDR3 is CASSASGYEQYF. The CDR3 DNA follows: TGTGCCAGCAGCGCCAGTGGATACGAGCAGTACTTC.

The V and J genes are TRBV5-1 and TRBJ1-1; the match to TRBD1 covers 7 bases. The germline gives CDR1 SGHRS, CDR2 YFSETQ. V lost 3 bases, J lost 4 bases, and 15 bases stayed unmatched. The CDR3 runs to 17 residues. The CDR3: CASSWDPGTGDTTEAFF. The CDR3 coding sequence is TGCGCCAGCAGCTGGGACCCGGGAACAGGGGACACCACTGAAGCTTTCTTT.

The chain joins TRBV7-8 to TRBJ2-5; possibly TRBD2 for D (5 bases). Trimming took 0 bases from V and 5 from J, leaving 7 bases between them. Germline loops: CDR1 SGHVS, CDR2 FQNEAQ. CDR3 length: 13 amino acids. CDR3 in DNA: TGTGCCAGCAGCTTAGCGCCGGGGGAGACCCAGTACTTC. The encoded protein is CASSLAPGETQYF.

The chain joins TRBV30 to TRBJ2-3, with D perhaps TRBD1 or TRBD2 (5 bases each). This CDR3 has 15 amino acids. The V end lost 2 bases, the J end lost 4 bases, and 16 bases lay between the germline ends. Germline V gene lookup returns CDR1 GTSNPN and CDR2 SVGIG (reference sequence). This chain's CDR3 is CAWSLTGTAADTQYF. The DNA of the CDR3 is TGTGCCTGGAGTCTAACCGGGACGGCGGCAGATACGCAGTATTTT.

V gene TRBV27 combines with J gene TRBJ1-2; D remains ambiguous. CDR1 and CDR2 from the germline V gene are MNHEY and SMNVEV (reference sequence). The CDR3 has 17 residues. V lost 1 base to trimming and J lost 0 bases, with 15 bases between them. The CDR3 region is CASSLYAGGIPNYGYTF. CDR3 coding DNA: TGTGCCAGCAGTTTATACGCCGGAGGGATTCCTAACTATGGCTACACCTTC.

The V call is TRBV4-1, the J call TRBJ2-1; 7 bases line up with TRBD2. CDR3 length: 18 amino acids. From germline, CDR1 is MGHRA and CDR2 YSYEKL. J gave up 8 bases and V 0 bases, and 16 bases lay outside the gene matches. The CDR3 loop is CASSQERSSGARWDEQFF. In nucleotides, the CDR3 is TGCGCCAGCAGCCAAGAGCGGTCCAGCGGGGCCCGGTGGGATGAGCAGTTCTTC.

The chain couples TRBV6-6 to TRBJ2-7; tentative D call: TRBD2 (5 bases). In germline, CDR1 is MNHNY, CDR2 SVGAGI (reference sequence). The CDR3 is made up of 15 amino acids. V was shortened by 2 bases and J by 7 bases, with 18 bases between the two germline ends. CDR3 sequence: CASSYEAPPSGEQYF. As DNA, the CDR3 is TGTGCCAGCAGTTACGAGGCTCCCCCGTCGGGGGAGCAGTACTTC.

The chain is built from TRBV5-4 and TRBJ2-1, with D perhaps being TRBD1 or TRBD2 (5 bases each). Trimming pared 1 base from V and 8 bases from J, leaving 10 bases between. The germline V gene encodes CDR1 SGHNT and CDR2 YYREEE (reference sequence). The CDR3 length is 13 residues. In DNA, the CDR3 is TGTGCCAGCAGCTTGATCAGGGACCATGAGCAGTTCTTC. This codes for CASSLIRDHEQFF.

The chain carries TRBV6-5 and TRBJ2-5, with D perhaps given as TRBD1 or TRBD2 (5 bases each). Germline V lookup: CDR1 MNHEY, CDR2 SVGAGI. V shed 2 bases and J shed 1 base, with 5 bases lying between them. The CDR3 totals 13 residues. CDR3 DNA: TGTGCCAGCAGTTACGGGGGCCAAGAGACCCAGTACTTC. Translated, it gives CASSYGGQETQYF.

The CDR3 DNA follows: TGTGCCACCAGCCGAGGAGCGGGCAGGGGCACAGATACGCAGTATTTT. Its translation: CATSRGAGRGTDTQYF. The chain is built from TRBV15 and TRBJ2-3; D may be TRBD2 (6 bases). CDR1 and CDR2 from the germline V gene are LNHNV and YYDKDF (reference sequence). This CDR3 spans 16 amino acids. Trimming cost V 5 bases and J 1 base, with 16 bases left between them.

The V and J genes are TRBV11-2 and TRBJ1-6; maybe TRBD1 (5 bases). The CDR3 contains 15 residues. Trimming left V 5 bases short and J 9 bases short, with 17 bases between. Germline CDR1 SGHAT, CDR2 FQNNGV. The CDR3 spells CASSLPGPEASPLHF. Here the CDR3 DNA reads TGTGCCAGCAGCCTCCCGGGACCGGAGGCTTCACCCCTCCACTTT.

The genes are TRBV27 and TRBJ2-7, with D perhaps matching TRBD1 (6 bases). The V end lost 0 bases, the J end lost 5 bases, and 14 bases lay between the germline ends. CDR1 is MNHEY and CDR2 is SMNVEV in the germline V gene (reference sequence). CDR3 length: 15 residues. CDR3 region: CASSLSGAGRNEQYF. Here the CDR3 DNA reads TGTGCCAGCAGTTTATCGGGGGCAGGGCGTAACGAGCAGTACTTC.

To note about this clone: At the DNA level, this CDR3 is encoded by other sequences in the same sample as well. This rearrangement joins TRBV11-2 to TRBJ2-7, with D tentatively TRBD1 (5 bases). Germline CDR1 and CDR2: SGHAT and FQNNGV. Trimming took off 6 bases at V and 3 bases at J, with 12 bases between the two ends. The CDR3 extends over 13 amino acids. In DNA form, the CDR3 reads TGTGCCAGCAGTTGGGGCACCAACTACGAGCAGTACTTC. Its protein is CASSWGTNYEQYF.

The CDR3 DNA reads as TGTGCCAGCAGCCTGACAGGGGGCGCGGTTAATGAAAAACTGTTTTTT. The encoded protein is CASSLTGGAVNEKLFF. J is TRBJ1-4 and V is TRBV11-2, with 10 bases fitting TRBD1. Looked up from germline, CDR1 is SGHAT and CDR2 is FQNNGV. CDR3 length: 16 amino acids. With V trimmed by 5 bases and J by 4 bases, 7 bases remained unmatched. The entire variable domain, with the rest obtained from reference TRBV11-2 and TRBJ1-4, is as follows: EAGVAQSPRYKIIEKRQSVAFWCNPISGHATLYWYQQILGQGPKLLIQFQNNGVVDDSQLPKDRFSAERLKGVDSTLKIQPAKLEDSAVYLCASSLTGGAVNEKLFFGSGTQLSVL.

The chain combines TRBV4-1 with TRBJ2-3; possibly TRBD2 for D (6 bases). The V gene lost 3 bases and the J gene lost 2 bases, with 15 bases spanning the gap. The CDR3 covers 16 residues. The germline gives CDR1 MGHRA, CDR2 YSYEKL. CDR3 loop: CASSHPPSGVTDTQYF. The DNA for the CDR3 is TGCGCCAGCAGCCATCCACCATCGGGGGTCACAGATACGCAGTATTTT.

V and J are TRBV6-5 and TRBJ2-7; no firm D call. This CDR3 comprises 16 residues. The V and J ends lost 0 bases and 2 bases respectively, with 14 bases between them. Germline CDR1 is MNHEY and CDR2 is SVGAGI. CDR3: CASSYSSGERTYEQYF. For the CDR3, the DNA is TGTGCCAGCAGTTACTCATCGGGCGAAAGGACCTACGAGCAGTACTTC.

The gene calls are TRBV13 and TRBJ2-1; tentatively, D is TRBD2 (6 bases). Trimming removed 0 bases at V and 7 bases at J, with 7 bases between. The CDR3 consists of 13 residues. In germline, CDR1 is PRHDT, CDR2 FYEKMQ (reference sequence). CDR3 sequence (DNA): TGTGCCAGCAGCTTAGGGGAGGGGAATGAGCAGTTCTTC. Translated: CASSLGEGNEQFF.

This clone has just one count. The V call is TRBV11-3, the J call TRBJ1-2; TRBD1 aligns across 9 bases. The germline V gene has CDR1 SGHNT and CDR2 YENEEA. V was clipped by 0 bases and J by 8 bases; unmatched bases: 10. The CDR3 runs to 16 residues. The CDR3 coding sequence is TGTGCCAGCAGCTTAGATTGGGGACAGGGATACGGAGGCTACACCTTC. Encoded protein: CASSLDWGQGYGGYTF.